Listed here are 3 T cell receptor beta chains from one sample, sequenced in a study of shared clonotypes between healthy human individuals. CD45RO-negative, CCR7-positively selected cells formed the naive CD8 fraction, excluding terminally differentiated effector memory CD45RA+ cells. Measured with immunoSEQ multiplex PCR; TCRdb has only the in-frame clones, and not every one. The sample lists around 2.1 million clones, around 93% occurring once. The sample was naive CD8+ T cells from PBMCs. The receptors were gathered from a man aged 18 to 35 in good health. Some clones in this sample may be carry-over from other donors' samples.

CDR3 amino acids: CAWSVPGFREPQHF. Written as DNA, the CDR3 is TGTGCCTGGAGTGTACCTGGGTTCAGGGAGCCCCAGCATTTT. This chain connects TRBV30 to TRBJ1-5; possibly TRBD1 for D (5 bases). V lost 0 bases and J 8 bases, leaving 14 bases between the germline ends. CDR1 GTSNPN and CDR2 SVGIG come from the germline V gene (reference sequence). This CDR3 has 14 residues. The variable domain in full, with the rest retrieved from reference TRBV30 and TRBJ1-5, is SQTIHQWPATLVQPVGSPLSLECTVEGTSNPNLYWYRQAAGRGLQLLFYSVGIGQISSEVPQNLSASRPQDRQFILSSKKLLLSDSGFYLCAWSVPGFREPQHFGDGTRLSIL.

Turning to this clone: Other nucleotide sequences from this sample produce the same CDR3. This sequence joins TRBV7-9 and TRBJ2-7; D is ambiguous. The germline CDR1 and CDR2 sequences are SEHNR and FQNEAQ (reference sequence). The V end was cut by 1 base, the J end by 0 bases, with 7 bases between. The length of the CDR3 is 14 residues. CDR3 nucleotides: TGTGCCAGCAGCTTAGAGGGAAACTCCTACGAGCAGTACTTC. It encodes CASSLEGNSYEQYF.

The sample holds one count of this clone. The chain uses TRBV9 and TRBJ1-2; D remains ambiguous. This CDR3 has 14 residues. V was shortened by 4 bases and J by 5 bases, with 15 bases between the two germline ends. Germline CDR1 is SGDLS and CDR2 is YYNGEE. The CDR3: CASSPGHALYGYTF. The CDR3 nucleotides read TGTGCCAGCAGCCCAGGCCATGCGCTGTATGGCTACACCTTC.